This TCR beta chain was found in a study of vaccination effects on CD4 cells after COVID-19. Points from the study as a whole: Vaccine-induced clones in healthy vaccinees cross-reacted with common cold coronaviruses in only 1 of 255 cases.

Assay used: immunoSEQ multiplex PCR; TCRdb lists only in-frame clones, some missing. The table lists 20,000 to 30,000 clones, over 70% of them singletons. The V end was cut by 6 bases, the J end by 8 bases, with 17 bases between. Germline values: CDR1 MDHEN, CDR2 SYDVKM. The CDR3 covers 14 residues. Prior to sequencing, the ViraFEST assay stimulated PBMC with viral peptide pools, which expanded the antigen-specific CD4+ T cells. It was after nine to eleven days of culture that CD4+ T cells were isolated. Two doses of either BNT162b2 or mRNA-1273 were given to each participant. Notes on this clone: As yet, its antigen is unknown.

This receptor was obtained from a human donor who received a COVID-19 vaccine. Sequencing was performed on CD4+ T cells from PBMCs cultured with HCoV-NL63 spike peptides, taken after COVID-19 vaccination. The J gene is TRBJ2-1, the V gene TRBV28; D may be TRBD1 or TRBD2 (7 bases each). CDR3 DNA: TGTGCCAGCAGACCAGGGGGGGGGATAGATGAGCAGTTCTTC. Translating gives CASRPGGGIDEQFF.